A single sample gave rise to the 9 T cell receptor beta chains below, sequenced in a study of T-cell memory formation after mild COVID-19. From the 5' RACE reads, TCRdb called clonotypes with MiXCR, one entry per CDR3 protein. The table lists roughly 450,000 distinct CDR3 sequences, 18% of them singletons. Material for sequencing was PBMCs or a T cell subset sorted from them (not recorded which). The receptors derive from an adult woman who had mild COVID-19 (a few samples of this study predate the infection). Cell type and time point are not known.

V is TRBV2 and J is TRBJ2-5; 7 bases match TRBD1. Germline CDR1 is SNHLY and CDR2 is FYNNEI. This CDR3 has 13 residues. Trimming took 8 bases from V and 4 from J; bases not matched to a gene: 7. The CDR3 loop is CASPRPGGETQYF. DNA of the CDR3: TGTGCCAGCCCTAGGCCAGGGGGAGAGACCCAGTACTTC.

V and J are TRBV12-3 or TRBV12-4 and TRBJ1-4, with TRBD1 identical over 11 bases. J lost 6 bases, V lost 6 bases, and 6 bases had no gene match. The CDR3 has 15 amino acids. This CDR3 reads CASSIWTGGDEKLFF. The DNA for the CDR3 is TGTGCCAGCAGCATCTGGACAGGGGGCGATGAAAAACTGTTTTTT.

This clonotype has a count of ten or more. The J gene is TRBJ2-7, the V gene TRBV10-3, with no clear D. The CDR3 length is 12 residues. Germline V gives CDR1 ENHRY, CDR2 SYGVKD. V lost 2 bases and J lost 6, with 8 bases in between. This CDR3 reads CAISEQVPEQYF. DNA of the CDR3: TGTGCCATCAGTGAGCAGGTTCCCGAGCAGTACTTC.

The rearrangement joins TRBV3-1 to TRBJ2-3, with D possibly being TRBD2 (6 bases). The V end was cut by 3 bases, the J end by 4 bases, with 17 bases between. The CDR3 has 16 residues. The germline gives CDR1 LGHDT, CDR2 YNNKEL (reference sequence). CDR3 in DNA: TGTGCCAGCAGCCATCTGGAGGGGAGAGGGTCAGATACGCAGTATTTT. Translated, it gives CASSHLEGRGSDTQYF.

This clonotype was seen more than once but under ten times. The chain couples TRBV18 to TRBJ1-1; TRBD1 might be the D (5 bases). The CDR3 is 15 amino acids. Trimming removed 0 bases at V and 6 bases at J, with 14 bases between. Germline CDR1 is KGHSH and CDR2 is LQKENI. CDR3 sequence (DNA): TGTGCCAGCTCACCACCACGGGGGGTAGTTGCTGAAGCTTTCTTT. This codes for CASSPPRGVVAEAFF.

This rearrangement joins TRBV2 to TRBJ1-1; no reliable D call. CDR3 length: 12 amino acids. Germline values: CDR1 SNHLY, CDR2 FYNNEI. V lost 4 bases and J lost 7, with 10 bases in between. The CDR3 nucleotides read TGTGCCAGCAGTGGGGTGACGGGTGAAGCTTTCTTT. Its protein product is CASSGVTGEAFF.

This clonotype was found many times. The chain is built from TRBV3-1 and TRBJ2-6; TRBD1 matches 7 bases. This CDR3 has 14 residues. Germline CDR1 and CDR2: LGHDT and YNNKEL (reference sequence). Losses at the gene ends were 4 bases for V and 8 bases for J; bases not matched to a gene: 5. The CDR3: CASSRTGVPNVLTF. The CDR3 coding sequence is TGTGCCAGCAGCCGAACAGGGGTTCCCAACGTCCTGACTTTC.

This clonotype turned up a few times. This sequence joins TRBV4-3 and TRBJ2-2; 8 bases fit TRBD2. The length of the CDR3 is 14 residues. Unmatched junction bases numbered 4, after V lost 4 bases and J lost 6 bases. Germline values: CDR1 LGHNA, CDR2 YSLEER. The CDR3 reads CASSLSRGAGELFF. The CDR3 DNA is TGCGCCAGCAGCCTTTCGCGGGGGGCCGGGGAGCTGTTTTTT.

The V and J genes are TRBV11-2 and TRBJ2-7; TRBD2 is a possible D gene (5 bases). CDR1 and CDR2 (germline): SGHAT, FQNNGV. With 1 base removed from V and 2 bases from J, the gap between germline ends came to 9 bases. The CDR3 length is 14 residues. The CDR3 reads CASSLATSPYEQYF. The CDR3 DNA sequence: TGTGCCAGCAGCTTAGCTACTAGTCCCTACGAGCAGTACTTC.